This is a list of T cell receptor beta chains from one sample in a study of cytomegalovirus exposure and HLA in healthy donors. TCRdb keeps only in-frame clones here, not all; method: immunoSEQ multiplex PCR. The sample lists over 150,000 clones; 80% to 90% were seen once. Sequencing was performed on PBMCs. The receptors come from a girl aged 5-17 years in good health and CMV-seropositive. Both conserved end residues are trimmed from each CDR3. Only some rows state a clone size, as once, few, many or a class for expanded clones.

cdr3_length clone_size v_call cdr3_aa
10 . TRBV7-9 ASSLSSYEQY
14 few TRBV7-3 ASSSSMDRRNSPLH
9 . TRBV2 ASDLTGEQY
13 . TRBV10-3 AISESGQGKHEQF
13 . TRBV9 ASSLRAGAGNTIY
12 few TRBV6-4 ASSGAGGPDTQY
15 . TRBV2 ASSSLPGVWEGEKLF
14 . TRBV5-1 ASSLSGNSGTGELF
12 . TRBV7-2 ASSRQGTVYGYT
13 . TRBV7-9 ASSLDRGTNTEAF
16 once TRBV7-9 ASSLAIAGLNTYNEQF
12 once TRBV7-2 ASSPLGLAYEQY
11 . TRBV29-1 SVLRASTDTQY
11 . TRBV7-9 ASSFHRGYEQY
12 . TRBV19 ASTDVGVKNIQY
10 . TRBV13 ASSPQGYEQY
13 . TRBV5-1 ASSWGDSGANVLT
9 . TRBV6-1 ASTRDNGYT
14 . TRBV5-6 ASSLLTGGAGQPQH
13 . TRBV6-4 ASSVVGGVYNEQF
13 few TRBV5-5 ASSPTSGGQNEQF
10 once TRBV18 ASSPPEGEQY
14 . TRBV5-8 ASSINDGTVYNEQF
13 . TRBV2 ASSGTGIIQETQY
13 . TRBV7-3 ASSLRQGATGELF
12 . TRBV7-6 ASSLGGQGDGYT
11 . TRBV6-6 ASSYVVSTEAF
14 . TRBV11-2 ASSLLQGLSGTEAF
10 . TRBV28 ASKNGSYEQY
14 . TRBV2 ASRRHTGTTYNEQF
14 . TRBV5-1 ASSLGRGSGANVLT
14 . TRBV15 ATSSGGGTGGEKLF
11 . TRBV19 ASSRGGAREAF
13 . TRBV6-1 ASSEEQGRSSPLH
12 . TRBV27 ASRETGLNTEAF